Sequencing of this T cell receptor beta chain was carried out in a study of blood T cell repertoires in COVID-19. Enrolled through a virtual design, the participants were between roughly 18 and 100 years of age and came from 24 US areas. Data came from immunoSEQ multiplex PCR; TCRdb stores just in-frame clones and leaves some out. The data contain under 200,000 clones, approximately 88% of them singletons. Germline assignment: CDR1 KGHSH and CDR2 LQKENI. The CDR3 loop spans 15 amino acids. Trimming cost V 4 bases and J 2 bases; bases outside gene matches: 5. Sequencing was performed on PBMCs or T cells enriched from blood (not recorded which). The receptor's source is a woman aged 55-70 years who had recovered from COVID-19. The rearrangement uses TRBV18 and TRBJ2-3, with TRBD1 matching over 8 bases. The CDR3 bases are TGTGCCAGCTCACAACTTCAGGGGGCCACAGATACGCAGTATTTT. It is translated as CASSQLQGATDTQYF.